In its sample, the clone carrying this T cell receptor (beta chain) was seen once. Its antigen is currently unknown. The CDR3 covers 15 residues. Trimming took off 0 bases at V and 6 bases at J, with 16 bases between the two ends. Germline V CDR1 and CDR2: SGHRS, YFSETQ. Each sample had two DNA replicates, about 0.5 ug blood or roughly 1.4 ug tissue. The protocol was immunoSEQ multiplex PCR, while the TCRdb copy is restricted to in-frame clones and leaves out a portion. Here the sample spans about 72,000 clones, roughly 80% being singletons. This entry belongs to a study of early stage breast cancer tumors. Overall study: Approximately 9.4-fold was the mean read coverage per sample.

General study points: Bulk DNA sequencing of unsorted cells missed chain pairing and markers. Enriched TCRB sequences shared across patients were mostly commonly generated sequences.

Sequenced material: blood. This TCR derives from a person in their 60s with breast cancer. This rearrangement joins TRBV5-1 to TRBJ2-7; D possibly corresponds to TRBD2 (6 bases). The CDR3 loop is CASSLVERATAEQYF. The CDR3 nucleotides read TGCGCCAGCAGCTTGGTCGAGCGGGCGACCGCCGAGCAGTACTTC. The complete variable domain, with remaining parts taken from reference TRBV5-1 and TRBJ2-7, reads KAGVTQTPRYLIKTRGQQVTLSCSPISGHRSVSWYQQTPGQGLQFLFEYFSETQRNKGNFPGRFSGRQFSNSRSEMNVSTLELGDSALYLCASSLVERATAEQYFGPGTRLTVT.